This is a list of T cell receptor beta chains from one sample in a study of CD8 T cells in Susac syndrome. A single record per CDR3 protein comes from TCRdb applying MiXCR to the immunoSEQ multiplex PCR reads. Among about 210,000 distinct CDR3 sequences listed, 95% were seen once. The sample comprised CD4+ T cells from PBMCs. The source is a human donor with multiple sclerosis. Both conserved end residues are part of each CDR3. The order of the fields is V gene, J gene, D gene, CDR3 DNA, CDR3 protein. A D gene is named only where the DNA matches it firmly.

TRBV2	TRBJ2-3	.	TGTGCCAGCAGTGAGGGAGTAGGCACAGATACGCAGTATTTT	CASSEGVGTDTQYF
TRBV7-2	TRBJ2-5	.	TGTGCCAGCAGCTTATCAAGCACTCAAGAGACCCAGTACTTC	CASSLSSTQETQYF
TRBV20-1	TRBJ1-5	.	TGCAGTGCTAGAGTTAAGGGAACGAATAGCAATCAGCCCCAGCATTTT	CSARVKGTNSNQPQHF
TRBV15	TRBJ2-6	.	TGTGCCACCAGCCAAGGGCCCTCTGGGGCCAACGTCCTGACTTTC	CATSQGPSGANVLTF
TRBV15	TRBJ2-5	.	TGTGCCACCAGCAGAGATGGGGGGCAGGAGACCCAGTACTTC	CATSRDGGQETQYF
TRBV5-1	TRBJ2-1	.	TGCGCCAGCAGCCTGGTGGGCAGGTCGTCGGGTGATGAGCAGTTCTTC	CASSLVGRSSGDEQFF
TRBV12-3/TRBV12-4	TRBJ1-6	.	TGTGCCAGCAGTTTACGTAGACCTGATAATTCACCCCTCCACTTT	CASSLRRPDNSPLHF
TRBV29-1	TRBJ2-3	TRBD2	TGCAGCCTTAGCGGGAGCACAGATACGCAGTATTTT	CSLSGSTDTQYF
TRBV29-1	TRBJ1-2	TRBD1	TGCAGCGTTCATCAGGGGGCTGGTGGCTACACCTTC	CSVHQGAGGYTF
TRBV20-1	TRBJ2-1	.	TGCAGTGCTAGCGTGGCCTACAATGAGCAGTTCTTC	CSASVAYNEQFF
TRBV6-5	TRBJ2-7	TRBD1	TGTGCCAGCCAGTCCGGGACAGGGACCTACGAGCAGTACTTC	CASQSGTGTYEQYF
TRBV2	TRBJ2-3	.	TGTGCCAGCAGTGAGGGACTTACCACAGATACGCAGTATTTT	CASSEGLTTDTQYF
TRBV15	TRBJ1-2	TRBD1	TGTGCCACCAGCAGAGGGGGACAGGCGGGGTATGGCTACACCTTC	CATSRGGQAGYGYTF